This T cell receptor beta chain was captured by sequencing in a study of blood T cell repertoires in COVID-19 (dated by TCRdb to the early 2020s). Regarding the research as a whole: Samples from collaborators originated in the United States, Italy and Spain and spanned both the acute and convalescent phases of COVID-19. The prospective study material was composed of cDNA or gDNA derived from T cells, B-cell-depleted T cells, or PBMCs. Deeply sampled blood TCRbeta repertoires from subjects exposed to, actively infected with, or recovered from COVID-19 were included in the dataset. The repertoires were made available in a free public database intended to serve as a resource for research on the immune response to SARS-CoV-2. Samples were obtained from the ongoing ImmuneRACE study (first 160 participants) and from approximately 1,200 subjects provided by 6 global collaborators. Sample metadata almost always included a de-identified subject ID, COVID-19 status, age in years and sex. Where available, HLA class I and class II types were obtained from metadata supplied by the sample provider rather than from assay-based typing.

TCRbeta CDR3 regions were amplified from genomic DNA using the immunoSEQ Assay, a bias-controlled multiplex PCR. Processing in the source paper ran as follows. Within the assay, amplification of reference gene primers was used to estimate how many nucleated cells each sample contained. Sequence reads were collapsed and filtered to measure the absolute abundance of every unique TCRbeta CDR3 rearrangement. Productive Simpson clonality was computed per sample as the square root of Simpson's diversity index over productive rearrangements. TCRdb retrieved this table from immuneACCESS and kept in-frame rearrangements only. Not all clones are present; in checked studies, unresolved V genes account for under half, and no reason is known for the remainder. The V and J calls and the clone size are those of that table, but D and trimming were determined from the DNA. The sample records some 41,000 clones, more than 65% of which are singletons. The ten largest clonotypes hold about 4% of the sample.

Regarding this clone: The antigen it recognizes is unknown. No quality values exist for individual bases; no much larger clone is one base distant.

Study-wide findings and limitations: How much clinical and demographic metadata was included differed by source and by participant, and the metadata was provided uncurated.

The germline ends are 12 bases apart after V is trimmed by 0 bases and J by 8 bases. CDR1 and CDR2 were assigned from the germline V gene as SGHRS and YFSETQ. From its cysteine to its phenylalanine, the CDR3 spans 15 amino acids. The CDR3 DNA has 45 bases and is translated from base 1. Whole blood was collected in K2EDTA tubes by collaborating institutions according to the institutions' own protocols. Collaborator samples were shipped for TCRbeta analysis as frozen whole blood, isolated PBMCs, or DNA extracted from either sample type. This clonotype was obtained from a woman aged 70 to 79 with acute or convalescent COVID-19. The chain employs TRBV5-1 and TRBJ1-6; the D segment cannot be called with confidence. Specimen: peripheral blood. The CDR3 has the sequence CASSLEVGRDSPLHF. The DNA sequence follows: TGCGCCAGCAGCTTGGAAGTAGGGAGAGATTCACCCCTCCACTTT. The entire variable domain, with the stretches around the CDR3 drawn from the reference TRBV5-1 and TRBJ1-6 proteins, is KAGVTQTPRYLIKTRGQQVTLSCSPISGHRSVSWYQQTPGQGLQFLFEYFSETQRNKGNFPGRFSGRQFSNSRSEMNVSTLELGDSALYLCASSLEVGRDSPLHFGNGTRLTVT.